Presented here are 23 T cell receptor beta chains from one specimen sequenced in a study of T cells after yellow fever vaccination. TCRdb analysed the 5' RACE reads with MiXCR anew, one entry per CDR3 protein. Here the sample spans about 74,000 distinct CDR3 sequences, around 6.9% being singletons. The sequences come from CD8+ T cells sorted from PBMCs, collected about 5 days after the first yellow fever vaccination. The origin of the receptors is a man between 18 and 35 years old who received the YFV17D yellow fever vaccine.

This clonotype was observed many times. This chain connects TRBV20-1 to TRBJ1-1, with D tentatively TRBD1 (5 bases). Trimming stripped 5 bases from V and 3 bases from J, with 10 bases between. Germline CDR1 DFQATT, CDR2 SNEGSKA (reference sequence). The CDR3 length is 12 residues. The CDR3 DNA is TGCAGTGCTGCACAGGTAGACACTGAAGCTTTCTTT. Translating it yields CSAAQVDTEAFF.

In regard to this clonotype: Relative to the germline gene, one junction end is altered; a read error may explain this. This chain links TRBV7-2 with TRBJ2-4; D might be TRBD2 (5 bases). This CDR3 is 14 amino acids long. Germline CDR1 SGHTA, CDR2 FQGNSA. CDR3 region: CASGFRGSGNIQYF. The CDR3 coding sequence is TGTGCCAGCGGCTTCAGAGGGAGTGGGAACATTCAGTACTTC.

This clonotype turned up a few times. CDR3 loop: CASSPPVGPRTEAFF. The DNA for the CDR3 is TGTGCCAGCTCACCACCGGTAGGGCCACGCACTGAAGCTTTCTTT. V is TRBV18 and J is TRBJ1-1; no definite D call. CDR3 size: 15 residues. V lost 0 bases and J 4 bases, leaving 12 bases between the germline ends. Germline loops: CDR1 KGHSH, CDR2 LQKENI.

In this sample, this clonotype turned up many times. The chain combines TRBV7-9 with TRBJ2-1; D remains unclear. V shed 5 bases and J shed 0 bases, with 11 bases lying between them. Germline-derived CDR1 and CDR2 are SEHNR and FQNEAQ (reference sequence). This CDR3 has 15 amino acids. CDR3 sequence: CASSVDASSYNEQFF. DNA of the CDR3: TGTGCCAGCAGCGTAGACGCGAGCTCCTACAATGAGCAGTTCTTC. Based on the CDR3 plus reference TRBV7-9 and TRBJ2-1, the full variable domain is DTGVSQNPRHKITKRGQNVTFRCDPISEHNRLYWYRQTLGQGPEFLTYFQNEAQLEKSRLLSDRFSAERPKGSFSTLEIQRTEQGDSAMYLCASSVDASSYNEQFFGPGTRLTVL.

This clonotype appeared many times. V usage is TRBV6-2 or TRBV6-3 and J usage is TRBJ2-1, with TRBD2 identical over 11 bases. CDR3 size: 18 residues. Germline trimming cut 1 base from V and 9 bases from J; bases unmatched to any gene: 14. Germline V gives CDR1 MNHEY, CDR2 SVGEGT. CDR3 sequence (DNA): TGTGCCAGCAGTTACTGGAGCGACGGACTAGCGGGTCTGAGTGAGCAGTTCTTC. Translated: CASSYWSDGLAGLSEQFF.

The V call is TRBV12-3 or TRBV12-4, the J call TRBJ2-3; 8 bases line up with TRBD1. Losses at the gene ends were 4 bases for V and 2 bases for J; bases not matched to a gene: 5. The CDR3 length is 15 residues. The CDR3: CASSSTGGYTDTQYF. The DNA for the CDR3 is TGTGCCAGCAGTTCAACAGGGGGGTACACAGATACGCAGTATTTT.

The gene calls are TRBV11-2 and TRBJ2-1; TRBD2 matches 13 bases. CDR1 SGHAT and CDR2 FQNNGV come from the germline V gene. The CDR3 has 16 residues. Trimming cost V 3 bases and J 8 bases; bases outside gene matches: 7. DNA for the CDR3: TGTGCCAGCAGCTTCCCTACTAGCGGGGGGGTTTATGAGCAGTTCTTC. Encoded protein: CASSFPTSGGVYEQFF.

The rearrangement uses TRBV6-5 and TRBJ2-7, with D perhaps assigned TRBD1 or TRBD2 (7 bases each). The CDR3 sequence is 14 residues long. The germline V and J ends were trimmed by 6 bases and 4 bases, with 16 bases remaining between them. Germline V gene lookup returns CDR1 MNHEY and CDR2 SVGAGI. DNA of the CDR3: TGTGCCAGCAGACCAGGGGGGGTGGGGTACGAGCAGTACTTC. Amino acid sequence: CASRPGGVGYEQYF.

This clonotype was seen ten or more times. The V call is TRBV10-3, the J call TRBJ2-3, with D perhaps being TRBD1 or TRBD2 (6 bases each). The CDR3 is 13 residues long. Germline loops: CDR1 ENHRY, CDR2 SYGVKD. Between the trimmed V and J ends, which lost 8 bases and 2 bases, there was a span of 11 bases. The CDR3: CAILGGPTDTQYF. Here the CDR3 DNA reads TGTGCCATCCTGGGGGGCCCCACAGATACGCAGTATTTT.

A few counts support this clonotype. The CDR3 reads CASSQNRGPYNEQFF. The CDR3 DNA follows: TGTGCCAGCAGTCAAAACAGGGGACCCTACAATGAGCAGTTCTTC. The chain couples TRBV12-3 or TRBV12-4 to TRBJ2-1; 7 bases are a match to TRBD1. The CDR3 has 15 residues. Trimming cost V 5 bases and J 2 bases; bases outside gene matches: 6.

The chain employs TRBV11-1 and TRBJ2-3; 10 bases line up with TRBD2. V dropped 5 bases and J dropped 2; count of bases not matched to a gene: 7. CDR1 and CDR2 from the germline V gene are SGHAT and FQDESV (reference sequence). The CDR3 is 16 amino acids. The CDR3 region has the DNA TGTGCCAGCAGCCTCCGGACTAGCGGAAACACAGATACGCAGTATTTT. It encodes CASSLRTSGNTDTQYF.

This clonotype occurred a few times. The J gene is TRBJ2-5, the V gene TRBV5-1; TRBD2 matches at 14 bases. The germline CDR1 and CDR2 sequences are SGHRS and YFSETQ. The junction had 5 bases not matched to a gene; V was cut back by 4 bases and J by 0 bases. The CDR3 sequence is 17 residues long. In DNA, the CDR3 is TGCGCCAGCAGCATGGGACTAGCGGGGGTGTACCAAGAGACCCAGTACTTC. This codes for CASSMGLAGVYQETQYF.

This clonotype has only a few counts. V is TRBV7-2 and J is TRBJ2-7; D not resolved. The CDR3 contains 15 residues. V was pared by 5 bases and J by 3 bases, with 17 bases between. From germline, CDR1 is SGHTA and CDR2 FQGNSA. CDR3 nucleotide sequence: TGTGCCAGCAGCCCCTCCGTTCGGGCAGGCTACGAGCAGTACTTC. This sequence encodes CASSPSVRAGYEQYF.

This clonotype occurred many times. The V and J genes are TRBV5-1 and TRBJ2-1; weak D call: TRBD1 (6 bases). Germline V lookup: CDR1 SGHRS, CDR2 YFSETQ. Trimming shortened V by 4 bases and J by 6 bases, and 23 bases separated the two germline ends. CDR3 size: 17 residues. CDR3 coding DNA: TGCGCCAGCAGCACATACCCCGGGGCAGGGGAGAGCAATGAGCAGTTCTTC. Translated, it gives CASSTYPGAGESNEQFF.

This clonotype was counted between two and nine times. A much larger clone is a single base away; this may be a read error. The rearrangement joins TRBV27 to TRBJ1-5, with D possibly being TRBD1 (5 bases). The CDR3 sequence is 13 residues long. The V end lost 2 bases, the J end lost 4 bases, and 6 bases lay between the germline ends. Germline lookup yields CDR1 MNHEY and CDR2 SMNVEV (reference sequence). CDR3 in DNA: TGTGCCAGCAGTTTAAGGGGAAATCAGCCCCAGCATTTT. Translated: CASSLRGNQPQHF.

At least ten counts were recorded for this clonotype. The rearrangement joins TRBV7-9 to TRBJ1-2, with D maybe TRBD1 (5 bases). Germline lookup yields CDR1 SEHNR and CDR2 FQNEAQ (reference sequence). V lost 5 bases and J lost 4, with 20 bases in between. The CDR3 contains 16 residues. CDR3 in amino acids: CASSPQESGTVYGYTF. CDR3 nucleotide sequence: TGTGCCAGCAGCCCCCAAGAATCCGGGACGGTCTATGGCTACACCTTC.

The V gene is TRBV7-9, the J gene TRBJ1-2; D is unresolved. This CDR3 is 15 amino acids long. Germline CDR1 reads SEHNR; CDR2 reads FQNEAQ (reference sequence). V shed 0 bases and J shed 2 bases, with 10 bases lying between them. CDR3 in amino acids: CASSLAPGDNYGYTF. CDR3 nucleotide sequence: TGTGCCAGCAGCTTAGCCCCGGGCGACAACTATGGCTACACCTTC.

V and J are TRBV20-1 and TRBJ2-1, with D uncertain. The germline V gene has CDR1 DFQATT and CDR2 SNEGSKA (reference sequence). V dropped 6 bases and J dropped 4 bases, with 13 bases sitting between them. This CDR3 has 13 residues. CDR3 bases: TGCAGTGCCACGGCCCCCACTTACAATGAGCAGTTCTTC. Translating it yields CSATAPTYNEQFF.

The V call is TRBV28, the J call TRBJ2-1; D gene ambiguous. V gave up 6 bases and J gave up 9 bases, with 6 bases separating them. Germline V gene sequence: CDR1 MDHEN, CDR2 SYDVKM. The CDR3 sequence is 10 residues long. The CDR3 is CASSNGEQFF. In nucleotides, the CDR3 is TGTGCCAGCAGCAATGGTGAGCAGTTCTTC.

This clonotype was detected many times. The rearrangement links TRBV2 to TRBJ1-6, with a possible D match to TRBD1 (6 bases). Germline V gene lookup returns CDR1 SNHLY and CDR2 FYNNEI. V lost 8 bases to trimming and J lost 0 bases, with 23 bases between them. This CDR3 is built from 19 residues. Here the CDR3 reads CASGMWRGAGGSYNSPLHF. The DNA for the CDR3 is TGTGCCAGCGGCATGTGGCGGGGGGCCGGGGGCTCCTATAATTCACCCCTCCACTTT.

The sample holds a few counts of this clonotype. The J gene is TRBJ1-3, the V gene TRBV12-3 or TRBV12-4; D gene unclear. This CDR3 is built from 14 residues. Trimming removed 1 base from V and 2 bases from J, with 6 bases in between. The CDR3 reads CASSLVQAGNTIYF. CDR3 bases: TGTGCCAGCAGTTTAGTCCAGGCTGGAAACACCATATATTTT.

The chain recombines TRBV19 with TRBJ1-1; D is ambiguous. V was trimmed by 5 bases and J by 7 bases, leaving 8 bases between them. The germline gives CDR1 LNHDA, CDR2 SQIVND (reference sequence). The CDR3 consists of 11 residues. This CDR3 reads CASSWGNEAFF. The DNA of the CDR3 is TGTGCCAGTAGTTGGGGAAATGAAGCTTTCTTT.

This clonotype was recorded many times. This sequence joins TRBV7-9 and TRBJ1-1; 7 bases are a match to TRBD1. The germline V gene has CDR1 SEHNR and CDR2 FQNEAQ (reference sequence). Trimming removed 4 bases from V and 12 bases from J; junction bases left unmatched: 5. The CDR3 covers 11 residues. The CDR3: CASSSTGKTFF. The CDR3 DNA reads TGTGCCAGCAGCTCGACAGGGAAAACTTTCTTT.